Sequencing of this T cell receptor beta chain was carried out in a study of sequential checkpoint blockade in melanoma. Germline V CDR1 and CDR2: KGHSH, LQKENI. Trimming cost V 2 bases and J 5 bases, with 10 bases left between them. CDR3 length equals 13 residues. The treatment denotes: randomized to nivolumab then ipilimumab (arm A) or the reverse (arm B). None of the patients previously received DNA-damaging chemotherapy. Measured with immunoSEQ multiplex PCR; TCRdb has only the in-frame clones, and not every one. In the table there are approximately 31,000 clones, 70% to 90% of which are singletons.

The sequencing used CD8+ T cells sorted from blood (inferred from file names), collected from a patient given nivolumab and ipilimumab in sequence. This receptor was taken from a human donor with melanoma. This chain joins TRBV18 and TRBJ2-7; tentative D call: TRBD1 (5 bases). Here the CDR3 reads CASSPARQHEQYF. CDR3 sequence (DNA): TGTGCCAGCTCACCAGCTCGACAGCACGAGCAGTACTTC.